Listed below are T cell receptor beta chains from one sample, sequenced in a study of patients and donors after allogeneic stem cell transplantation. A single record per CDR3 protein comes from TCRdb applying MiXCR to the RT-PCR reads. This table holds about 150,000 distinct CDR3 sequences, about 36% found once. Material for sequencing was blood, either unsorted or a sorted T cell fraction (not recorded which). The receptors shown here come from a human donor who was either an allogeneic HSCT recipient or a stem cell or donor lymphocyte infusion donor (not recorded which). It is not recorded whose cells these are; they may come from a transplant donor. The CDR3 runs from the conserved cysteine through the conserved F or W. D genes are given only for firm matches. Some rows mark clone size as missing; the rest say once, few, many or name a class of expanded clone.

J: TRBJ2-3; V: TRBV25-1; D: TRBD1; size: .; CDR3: CASIGSNRGRTDTQYF; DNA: TGTGCCAGCATTGGGTCCAACAGGGGGCGCACAGATACGCAGTATTTT
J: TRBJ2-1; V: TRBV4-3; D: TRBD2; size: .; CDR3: CASSQDPTSGGPSYNEQFF; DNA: TGCGCCAGCAGCCAAGATCCGACTAGCGGGGGGCCCTCCTACAATGAGCAGTTCTTC
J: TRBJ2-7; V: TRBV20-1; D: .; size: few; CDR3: CSARDSSYEQYF; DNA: TGCAGTGCTAGAGATAGCTCCTACGAGCAGTACTTC
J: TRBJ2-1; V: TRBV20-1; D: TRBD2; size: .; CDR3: CSAQVLAGFNEQFF; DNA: TGCAGTGCCCAGGTACTAGCGGGTTTCAATGAGCAGTTCTTC
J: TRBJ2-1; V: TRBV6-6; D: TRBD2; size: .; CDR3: CASSWVAGDLRFF; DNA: TGTGCCAGCAGTTGGGTAGCGGGGGATCTCAGGTTCTTC
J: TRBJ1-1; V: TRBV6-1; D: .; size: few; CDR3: CASSEGRIWVTEAFF; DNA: TGTGCCAGCAGTGAAGGGAGAATTTGGGTTACTGAAGCTTTCTTT
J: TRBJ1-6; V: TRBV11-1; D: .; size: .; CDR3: CASSLAPGATPLHF; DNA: TGTGCCAGCAGCTTAGCTCCCGGCGCGACACCCCTCCACTTT
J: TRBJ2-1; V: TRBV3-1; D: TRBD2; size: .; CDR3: CASSHSSSGGVGHNEQFF; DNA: TGTGCCAGCAGCCATTCCTCTAGCGGGGGGGTCGGTCACAATGAGCAGTTCTTC
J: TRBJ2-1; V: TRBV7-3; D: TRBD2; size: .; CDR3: CASSREDRNEQFF; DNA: TGTGCCAGCAGTCGGGAGGATAGGAATGAGCAGTTCTTC
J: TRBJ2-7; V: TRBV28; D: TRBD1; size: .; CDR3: CASSNRGVTSYEQYF; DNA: TGTGCCAGCAGTAACAGGGGGGTGACCTCCTACGAGCAGTACTTC
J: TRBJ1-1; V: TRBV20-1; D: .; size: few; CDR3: CSARDLGRVNTEAFF; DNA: TGCAGTGCTAGAGATTTGGGCAGGGTGAACACTGAAGCTTTCTTT
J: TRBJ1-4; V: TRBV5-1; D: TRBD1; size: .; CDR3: CASSQQGAYEKLFF; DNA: TGCGCCAGCAGCCAACAGGGGGCTTATGAAAAACTGTTTTTT
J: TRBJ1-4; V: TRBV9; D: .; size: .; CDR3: CASSGGIQPFGEKLFF; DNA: TGTGCCAGCAGCGGGGGGATCCAGCCCTTCGGTGAAAAACTGTTTTTT
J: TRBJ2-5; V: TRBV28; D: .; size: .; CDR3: CASSLRSGKETQYF; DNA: TGTGCCAGCAGTTTACGGTCGGGGAAAGAGACCCAGTACTTC